This TCR beta chain was retrieved from a study of blood T cell repertoires in COVID-19. Study context: Italy, Spain and the United States were the sources of the convalescent and acute COVID-19 samples. The cDNA or gDNA used as material had been derived from T cells, B-cell-depleted T cells, or PBMCs.

Trimming pared 4 bases from V and 6 bases from J, leaving 24 bases between. This CDR3 has 17 amino acids. CDR1 and CDR2 from the germline V gene are MDHEN and SYDVKM. Source study methods: Amplification from reference gene primers served as the basis for estimated nucleated cell counts. Generated by immunoSEQ multiplex PCR, the TCRdb table keeps only in-frame clones and is missing some. From that table come the V and J calls and clone size; the DNA was used to work out D and trimming. The repertoire holds about 110,000 clones, with approximately 84% as singletons. The TCR was taken from a human donor in a cohort sampled during active COVID-19. Sample: peripheral blood. The V gene is TRBV28, the J gene TRBJ1-1, with D possibly TRBD1 on 6 matching bases. The CDR3 loop reads CASSSAGGATDFPEAFF. Written as DNA, the CDR3 is TGTGCCAGCAGTTCCGCGGGGGGCGCGACAGATTTCCCTGAAGCTTTCTTT.